These 19 T cell receptor beta chains were sequenced from one sample in a study of Ad26.COV2.S vaccination and SARS-CoV-2 variants. TCRdb's table, derived via immunoSEQ multiplex PCR, lists solely in-frame clones and lacks some. The table includes roughly 700,000 clones, roughly 90% detected once. Specified treatment: roughly 20 received Ad26.COV2.S at low or high dose, single or two shots; five or six received placebo; per-sample allocation not given. Sample collection was performed on day 63 after the first vaccine or placebo injection. Sample: peripheral blood, taken in a trial of Ad26.COV2.S vaccine versus placebo. These receptors all come from a person aged 18 to 65 who received the Ad26.COV2.S COVID-19 vaccine or a placebo.

This clone is a singleton in its sample. The J gene is TRBJ2-5, the V gene TRBV7-2; possible D gene TRBD2, 5 bases. The CDR3 runs to 15 residues. V lost 1 base and J lost 5, with 14 bases in between. CDR1 and CDR2 from the germline V gene are SGHTA and FQGNSA. In DNA, the CDR3 is TGTGCCAGCAGCTTAGGGACTTCGGGCTCGGAGACCCAGTACTTC. It codes for CASSLGTSGSETQYF.

The rearrangement uses TRBV2 and TRBJ1-5; 7 bases match TRBD1. The germline V gene encodes CDR1 SNHLY and CDR2 FYNNEI. After removal of 6 bases from V and 1 base from J, the junction contained 6 bases not matched to a gene. This CDR3 comprises 15 residues. Here the CDR3 DNA reads TGTGCCAGCAGCCTGACAGGGTACAGCAATCAGCCCCAGCATTTT. This translates into CASSLTGYSNQPQHF.

The rearrangement links TRBV5-4 to TRBJ1-1; D call uncertain. The germline CDR1 and CDR2 sequences are SGHNT and YYREEE (reference sequence). The CDR3 has 14 amino acids. The V end was cut by 2 bases, the J end by 4 bases, with 12 bases between. CDR3 amino acids: CASSFWADRTEAFF. The DNA for the CDR3 is TGTGCCAGCAGCTTCTGGGCAGATCGCACTGAAGCTTTCTTT.

This clone turned up a few times. The chain carries TRBV21-1 and TRBJ2-7. TRBV21-1 is an annotated pseudogene. The CDR3 sequence is 14 residues long. CDR3 region: CASRAEWVPYEQYF. DNA for the CDR3: TGTGCCAGCAGGGCAGAGTGGGTACCATACGAGCAGTACTTC.

V and J are TRBV7-2 and TRBJ2-3; D is undetermined. In germline, CDR1 is SGHTA, CDR2 FQGNSA. The ends were cut back, 4 bases at V and 6 bases at J, with 5 bases in the middle. The CDR3 runs 11 residues. The CDR3 protein is CASSSRDTQYF. The CDR3 DNA reads TGTGCCAGCAGCTCCAGGGATACGCAGTATTTT.

J is TRBJ2-7 and V is TRBV5-5; possibly TRBD2 for D (6 bases). Germline V lookup: CDR1 SGHKS, CDR2 YYEKEE (reference sequence). The CDR3 runs 13 residues. The V and J ends lost 3 bases and 3 bases respectively, with 10 bases between them. This CDR3 is CASSYRRGYEQYF. CDR3 nucleotide sequence: TGTGCCAGCAGCTACCGGCGGGGCTACGAGCAGTACTTC.

J is TRBJ1-3 and V is TRBV2; D ambiguous. The germline V and J ends were trimmed by 5 bases and 6 bases, with 8 bases remaining between them. The germline V gene has CDR1 SNHLY and CDR2 FYNNEI. The CDR3 covers 12 residues. CDR3 DNA: TGTGCCAGCAGTCAAGTGGAAAACACCATATATTTT. As protein: CASSQVENTIYF. The full variable domain, rest sourced from reference TRBV2 and TRBJ1-3, is EPEVTQTPSHQVTQMGQEVILRCVPISNHLYFYWYRQILGQKVEFLVSFYNNEISEKSEIFDDQFSVERPDGSNFTLKIRSTKLEDSAMYFCASSQVENTIYFGEGSWLTVV.

This sequence joins TRBV6-5 and TRBJ1-1; 9 bases fit TRBD1. J gave up 4 bases and V 7 bases, and 7 bases lay outside the gene matches. The CDR3 totals 14 residues. Looked up from germline, CDR1 is MNHEY and CDR2 is SVGAGI. The CDR3 spells CASTSGQGGTEAFF. The CDR3 DNA sequence: TGTGCCAGCACCTCGGGACAGGGCGGCACTGAAGCTTTCTTT.

The chain combines TRBV5-1 with TRBJ1-2; D is possibly TRBD1 (6 bases). The CDR3 is 14 residues long. V dropped 3 bases and J dropped 6 bases, with 15 bases sitting between them. The germline gives CDR1 SGHRS, CDR2 YFSETQ. In nucleotides, the CDR3 is TGCGCCAGCAGCTCACTCGGGACAATGGATGGCTACACCTTC. This translates into CASSSLGTMDGYTF.

CDR3 bases: TGTGCCACCAGTGATTCCCGACAGGGGGCGACCCAGTACTTC. This gives the protein CATSDSRQGATQYF. V is TRBV24-1 and J is TRBJ2-5; 10 nucleotides align to TRBD1. Germline V gives CDR1 KGHDR, CDR2 SFDVKD. The CDR3 consists of 14 residues. J lost 7 bases, V lost 2 bases, and 3 bases had no gene match.

The chain employs TRBV11-2 and TRBJ1-2; D uncertain. Germline V gene sequence: CDR1 SGHAT, CDR2 FQNNGV. The CDR3 sequence is 10 residues long. V was trimmed by 5 bases and J by 3 bases, leaving 1 base between them. The CDR3 loop reads CASSDYGYTF. CDR3 nucleotide sequence: TGTGCCAGCAGCGACTATGGCTACACCTTC. The variable domain in full, completed from reference TRBV11-2 and TRBJ1-2, reads EAGVAQSPRYKIIEKRQSVAFWCNPISGHATLYWYQQILGQGPKLLIQFQNNGVVDDSQLPKDRFSAERLKGVDSTLKIQPAKLEDSAVYLCASSDYGYTFGSGTRLTVV.

The chain is built from TRBV5-5 and TRBJ2-7; no definite D call. The CDR3 contains 13 residues. V dropped 2 bases and J dropped 2 bases, with 8 bases sitting between them. Per germline, CDR1 SGHKS and CDR2 YYEKEE (reference sequence). CDR3 residues: CASSFYWAYEQYF. CDR3 DNA: TGTGCCAGCAGCTTCTACTGGGCCTACGAGCAGTACTTC.

The chain joins TRBV7-8 to TRBJ2-6; D is unresolved. V was trimmed by 2 bases and J by 2 bases, leaving 13 bases between them. Per the germline V gene, CDR1 is SGHVS and CDR2 is FQNEAQ. The CDR3 consists of 17 residues. Here the CDR3 reads CASSLTRQLPGANVLTF. CDR3 bases: TGTGCCAGCAGCTTAACCCGACAACTCCCTGGGGCCAACGTCCTGACTTTC.

The chain combines TRBV19 with TRBJ2-1; TRBD2 might be the D (6 bases). This CDR3 is built from 15 residues. V was pared by 4 bases and J by 3 bases, with 13 bases between. Germline CDR1 LNHDA, CDR2 SQIVND (reference sequence). DNA for the CDR3: TGTGCCAGTAGTACTAGTAGGACTATCTACAATGAGCAGTTCTTC. It specifies CASSTSRTIYNEQFF.

The chain employs TRBV5-1 and TRBJ2-2; D is uncertain. Germline V lookup: CDR1 SGHRS, CDR2 YFSETQ. The CDR3 consists of 15 residues. The V and J ends lost 0 bases and 0 bases respectively, with 6 bases between them. CDR3 in DNA: TGCGCCAGCAGCTTGGACAGTACGAACACCGGGGAGCTGTTTTTT. Its protein product is CASSLDSTNTGELFF.

J is TRBJ1-1 and V is TRBV7-8; TRBD1 might be the D (6 bases). Trimming removed 5 bases at V and 7 bases at J, with 17 bases between. Germline CDR1 reads SGHVS; CDR2 reads FQNEAQ. The CDR3 sequence is 14 residues long. CDR3 region: CASSPTQGRSEAFF. CDR3 in DNA: TGTGCCAGCAGCCCGACGCAGGGGCGGAGTGAAGCTTTCTTT. The complete variable domain, with remaining parts taken from reference TRBV7-8 and TRBJ1-1, reads GAGVSQSPRYKVAKRGQDVALRCDPISGHVSLFWYQQALGQGPEFLTYFQNEAQLDKSGLPSDRFFAERPEGSVSTLKIQRTQQEDSAVYLCASSPTQGRSEAFFGQGTRLTVV.

This chain uses TRBV5-1 with TRBJ1-2; D remains unclear. V lost 4 bases to trimming and J lost 4 bases, with 14 bases between them. The germline V gene encodes CDR1 SGHRS and CDR2 YFSETQ. CDR3 length: 14 amino acids. DNA for the CDR3: TGCGCCAGCAGCCCCCTCGACTGGAGCTATGGCTACACCTTC. Encoded protein: CASSPLDWSYGYTF.

V gene TRBV6-6 combines with J gene TRBJ2-2, with 9 nucleotides matching TRBD1. The CDR3 totals 15 residues. Looked up from germline, CDR1 is MNHNY and CDR2 is SVGAGI (reference sequence). Trimming removed 5 bases from V and 4 bases from J; junction bases left unmatched: 5. DNA for the CDR3: TGTGCCAGCAGTCCGGGACAGGGAGGCACCGGGGAGCTGTTTTTT. It encodes CASSPGQGGTGELFF.

The gene calls are TRBV5-8 and TRBJ2-7; 8 bases match TRBD1. Per germline, CDR1 SGHTS and CDR2 YDEGEE. V was clipped by 2 bases and J by 5 bases; unmatched bases: 6. The CDR3 is 14 residues long. DNA of the CDR3: TGTGCCAGCAGCTTTGTGGACAGGGTAAACGAGCAGTACTTC. This codes for CASSFVDRVNEQYF.